This T cell receptor beta chain originates from a study of cytomegalovirus exposure and HLA in healthy donors. Primers for the PCR totalled 60 Vbeta and 13 Jbeta. Profiling relied on immunoSEQ multiplex PCR, and the TCRdb table lists in-frame clones only, not all of them. The data contain 90,000 to 150,000 clones, 75% of them seen just once; the ten biggest clones take up 2.5% to 3.5%. Deletions cut 1 base from V and 4 bases from J, with 14 bases between. CDR1 MGHDK and CDR2 SYGVNS come from the germline V gene. The CDR3 sequence is 16 residues long. This clone has just one count. J is TRBJ2-1 and V is TRBV25-1; D might be TRBD1 (5 bases). The clonotype originates from a woman aged 40 to 50 in good health and CMV-seropositive. Material for sequencing was PBMCs. In DNA form, the CDR3 reads TGTGCCAGCAGTGAATCCGGTGGGGCCCGGTACAATGAGCAGTTCTTC. Its protein product is CASSESGGARYNEQFF.